Shown below are 10 T cell receptor beta chains from a single sample sequenced in a study of OX40 agonist ivuxolimab in advanced cancers. The table came from immunoSEQ multiplex PCR; TCRdb's copy has only in-frame clones and leaves some out. This sample yields 33,000 or so clones, of which approximately 81% are seen a single time; over 10% belongs to the top ten. The sequencing used CD4+ or CD8+ T cells sorted from blood, collected in a trial of the OX40 agonist ivuxolimab. All receptors come from an adult with an advanced solid tumor such as melanoma, head and neck, liver or kidney cancer.

This chain links TRBV28 with TRBJ2-1, with D possibly being TRBD2 (6 bases). Germline-derived CDR1 and CDR2 are MDHEN and SYDVKM. V was trimmed by 8 bases and J by 4 bases, leaving 12 bases between them. The CDR3 runs 13 residues. The CDR3 here is CASSADYYNEQFF. CDR3 coding DNA: TGTGCCAGCTCAGCGGACTATTACAATGAGCAGTTCTTC.

The rearrangement uses TRBV7-2 and TRBJ1-6, with no clear D. CDR1 and CDR2 (germline): SGHTA, FQGNSA. Trimming removed 5 bases at V and 7 bases at J, with 9 bases between. The CDR3 has 13 residues. The CDR3 reads CASSPEGNSPLHF. CDR3 DNA: TGTGCCAGCAGCCCCGAGGGCAATTCACCCCTCCACTTT.

V is TRBV6-1 and J is TRBJ2-2; TRBD1 might be the D (5 bases). The CDR3 extends over 14 amino acids. The V gene lost 4 bases and the J gene lost 5 bases, with 11 bases spanning the gap. Germline-derived CDR1 and CDR2 are MNHNS and SASEGT. The CDR3 spells CASSGQWSTGELFF. CDR3 coding DNA: TGTGCCAGCAGTGGACAGTGGTCAACCGGGGAGCTGTTTTTT.

The chain uses TRBV6-1 and TRBJ2-7; TRBD2 aligns across 7 bases. Losses at the gene ends were 9 bases for V and 0 bases for J; bases not matched to a gene: 11. Germline CDR1 MNHNS, CDR2 SASEGT. This CDR3 has 15 residues. The CDR3, as DNA: TGTGCCAGTCCCAAGGCGGGAGCGTCCTCCTACGAGCAGTACTTC. It is translated as CASPKAGASSYEQYF.

The genes are TRBV27 and TRBJ1-1; 8 bases align to TRBD1. The CDR3 spans 13 residues. Per the germline V gene, CDR1 is MNHEY and CDR2 is SMNVEV (reference sequence). The V gene end was trimmed by 5 bases and the J gene end by 8 bases; junction bases not matched to a gene: 7. For the CDR3, the DNA is TGTGCCAGCAGTGATACTAACAGGGGGGAAGCTTTCTTT. The encoded protein is CASSDTNRGEAFF.

About this clone itself: Additional DNA sequences in this sample encode the identical CDR3. The J gene is TRBJ1-1, the V gene TRBV7-9, with D possibly TRBD1 on 6 matching bases. This CDR3 is built from 15 residues. Germline values: CDR1 SEHNR, CDR2 FQNEAQ (reference sequence). V lost 8 bases, J lost 3 bases, and 19 bases lay in between. The CDR3: CASLTYREGDTEAFF. CDR3 coding DNA: TGTGCCAGCCTGACCTACAGGGAGGGAGACACTGAAGCTTTCTTT.

In DNA form, the CDR3 reads TGTGCCAGTAATAATCATCATGGGGGTGAAAAACTGTTTTTT. It encodes CASNNHHGGEKLFF. The chain combines TRBV19 with TRBJ1-4; a weak D match, TRBD1 (5 bases). The germline V gene encodes CDR1 LNHDA and CDR2 SQIVND (reference sequence). The V gene lost 7 bases and the J gene lost 7 bases, with 16 bases spanning the gap. The CDR3 has 14 residues.

This chain uses TRBV9 with TRBJ1-4; 7 positions match TRBD1. CDR3 length: 17 amino acids. The germline CDR1 and CDR2 sequences are SGDLS and YYNGEE. The trim removed 0 bases at V and 3 bases at J, leaving 8 bases unmatched. CDR3 sequence: CASSVAGQPAANEKLFF. CDR3 coding DNA: TGTGCCAGCAGCGTAGCGGGACAGCCCGCAGCTAATGAAAAACTGTTTTTT.

The rearrangement joins TRBV6-6 to TRBJ2-7; the D gene is possibly TRBD1 (6 bases). Germline values: CDR1 MNHNY, CDR2 SVGAGI (reference sequence). The CDR3 runs to 11 residues. V lost 4 bases and J lost 8, with 9 bases in between. DNA of the CDR3: TGTGCCAGCAGTTTGCAGGGGAAGCAGTACTTC. Encoded protein: CASSLQGKQYF.

The J gene is TRBJ1-2, the V gene TRBV30; weak D call: TRBD1 (6 bases). This CDR3 contains 13 residues. Trimming left V 4 bases short and J 4 bases short, with 13 bases between. Germline V CDR1 and CDR2: GTSNPN, SVGIG (reference sequence). DNA for the CDR3: TGTGCCTGGAACTTAGACAGGTCCTATGGCTACACCTTC. This encodes CAWNLDRSYGYTF.